This T cell receptor beta chain was recovered during a study of T cell clonality in common variable immunodeficiency (dated by TCRdb to between 2014 and 2017). Diagnosis of CVID followed standard criteria, namely serum IgG, IgA and/or IgM below the normal range together with specific antibody deficiency. There were 45 or so subjects in the CVID group (around 30 male and some 15 female), ranging in age from 9 to 64 years, with a mean age of around 40. Predominantly Caucasian heritage was noted among both the CVID patients and the healthy controls. At the time of study participation, every CVID subject had been on replacement immunoglobulin therapy for at least one year. No CVID subject was ill or taking immunomodulatory or immunosuppressive medication when blood was collected. From each donor, 5 to 8 ml of heparinized peripheral whole blood was collected. Genomic DNA from adults with common variable immune deficiency (CVID) and from healthy adult controls was used for sequencing of TCRbeta CDR3 repertoires. To isolate peripheral blood mononuclear cells, diluted blood was subjected to density centrifugation over Hypaque 1077 or Ficoll-Paque. Unsorted mononuclear cells served as the source of genomic DNA, which was extracted either by Qiagen column purification or by a centrifugation-based method.

This clone appeared a few times. The antigen it binds to is not known. From the germline J gene comes the end of the CDR3, since the read stops 3 residues before it. CVID samples and control samples contributed equivalent amounts of genomic DNA as sequencing input. For every sample, a 60 bp segment covering the rearranged TCRbeta CDR3 region was amplified and then sequenced. The immunoSEQ assay, a bias-corrected multiplex PCR combined with high-throughput sequencing, was used for TCRbeta amplification. Per the source publication's procedure: Every unique nucleotide sequence counted as a clone and was annotated with V, D and J genes, copy number and frequency. Sequences were labeled productive if in frame, and non-productive if out of frame or containing stop codons. As previously described, Shannon's entropy was used to calculate clonality. The predicted amino acid sequences of productive clones were used to derive mean CDR3 Kyte-Doolittle hydropathy. Using the R hclust function, scaled V gene usage was clustered hierarchically with Manhattan distance and complete linkage. Clone sharing by CDR3 amino acid sequence was assessed by resampling 12 repertoires per group over 100 rounds. The repertoires were searched for over 55 published EBV-specific and a few hundred published CMV-specific TCRbeta sequences. After a couple of CVID samples that produced fewer than 10,000 sequences were dropped from the analysis, around 41 CVID repertoires remained. Sourced from immuneACCESS, this table was stored by TCRdb with only in-frame sequences that have V and J called. A share of the clones is absent; for the studies checked, an unresolved V gene accounts for under half, and the remainder has no known explanation. That table is the source of V, J and clone size, and D and trimming were worked out from the DNA. The sample features 25,000 to 35,000 clones, and none is a singleton. The ten biggest clones cover over 25% of the sample.

Findings and caveats that apply to the study as a whole: Correlations between repertoire features and clinical complications were limited by patient heterogeneity within the CVID cohort. Despite equal DNA input, controls averaged approximately 74,000 unique sequences per sample versus about 32,000 in CVID samples. According to the authors, finding the cause of the higher clonality in CVID would require sequencing the repertoires of T cell subpopulations. Healthy controls shared more TCRbeta clones with each other than CVID subjects shared among themselves (p < 0.0001). CVID TCRbeta sequences were reported to have fewer deletions and N-nucleotide insertions and to lack highly modified clones with 13 or more V deletions. TCRbeta clonality was higher in CVID subjects than in healthy controls (t-test p = 0.018), and the increase was most characteristic of about a third of subjects.

V is cut by 6 bases and J by 10 bases, and the space between the germline ends is 16 bases. The CDR3 runs 14 amino acids, cysteine and phenylalanine included. Only the CDR3 bases that were read are kept: 33 of them, in frame from base 1. CDR1 LNHDA and CDR2 SQIVND are derived from the germline V gene (reference sequence). This receptor was taken from a human donor with common variable immunodeficiency. The V and J segments used are TRBV19 and TRBJ1-6; matching of 6 bases hints at TRBD1 as the D gene. The sample was peripheral blood mononuclear cells. CDR3 protein: CASRTTGLASPLHF. The part of the CDR3 DNA that was read is TGTGCCAGTAGGACGACAGGTCTCGCCTCACCC.